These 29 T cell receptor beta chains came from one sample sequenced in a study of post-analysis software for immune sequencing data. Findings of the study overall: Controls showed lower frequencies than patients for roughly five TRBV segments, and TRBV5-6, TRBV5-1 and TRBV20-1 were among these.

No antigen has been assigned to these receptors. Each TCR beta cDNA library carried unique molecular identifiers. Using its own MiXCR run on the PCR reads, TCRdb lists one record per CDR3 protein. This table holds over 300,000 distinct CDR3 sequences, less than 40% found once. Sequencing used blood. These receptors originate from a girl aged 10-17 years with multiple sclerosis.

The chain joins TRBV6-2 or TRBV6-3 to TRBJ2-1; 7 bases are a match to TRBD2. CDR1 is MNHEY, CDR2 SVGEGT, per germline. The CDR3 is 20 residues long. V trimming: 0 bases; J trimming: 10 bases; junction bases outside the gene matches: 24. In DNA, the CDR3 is TGTGCCAGCAGTTACTCGATCCGGGCTAGCGGCCCCCCCCGCAATACGGAGCAGTTCTTC. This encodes CASSYSIRASGPPRNTEQFF.

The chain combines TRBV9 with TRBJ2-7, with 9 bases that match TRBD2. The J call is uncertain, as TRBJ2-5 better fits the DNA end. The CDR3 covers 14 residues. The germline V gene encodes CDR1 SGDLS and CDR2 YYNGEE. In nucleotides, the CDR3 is TGTGCCAGCAGCGTAGAGGCGGGAGGGGAGACCCAGTACTTC. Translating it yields CASSVEAGGETQYF.

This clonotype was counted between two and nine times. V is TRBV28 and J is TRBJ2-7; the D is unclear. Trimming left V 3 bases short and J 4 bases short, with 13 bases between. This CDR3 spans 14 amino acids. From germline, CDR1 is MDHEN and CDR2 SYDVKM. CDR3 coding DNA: TGTGCCAGCAGTTTTAGGACCGGCAGGTACGAGCAGTACTTC. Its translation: CASSFRTGRYEQYF. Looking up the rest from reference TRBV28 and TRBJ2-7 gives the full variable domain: DVKVTQSSRYLVKRTGEKVFLECVQDMDHENMFWYRQDPGLGLRLIYFSYDVKMKEKGDIPEGYSVSREKKERFSLILESASTNQTSMYLCASSFRTGRYEQYFGPGTRLTVT.

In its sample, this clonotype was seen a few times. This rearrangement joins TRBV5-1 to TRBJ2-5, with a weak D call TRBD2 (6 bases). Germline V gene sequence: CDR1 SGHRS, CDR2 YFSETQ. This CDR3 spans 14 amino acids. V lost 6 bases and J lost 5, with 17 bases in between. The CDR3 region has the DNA TGCGCCAGCACCCTGGGACTTTCGCGGGAGACCCAGTACTTC. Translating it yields CASTLGLSRETQYF.

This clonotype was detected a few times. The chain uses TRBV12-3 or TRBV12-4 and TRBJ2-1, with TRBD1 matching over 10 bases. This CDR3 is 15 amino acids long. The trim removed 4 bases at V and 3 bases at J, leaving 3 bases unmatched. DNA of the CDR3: TGTGCCAGCAGTTCCGGGACAGGGGACTACAATGAGCAGTTCTTC. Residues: CASSSGTGDYNEQFF.

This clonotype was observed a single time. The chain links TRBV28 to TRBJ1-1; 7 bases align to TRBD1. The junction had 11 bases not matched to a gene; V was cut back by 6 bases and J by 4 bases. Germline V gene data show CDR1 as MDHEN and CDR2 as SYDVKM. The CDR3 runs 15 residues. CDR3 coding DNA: TGTGCCAGCAGCCCCAGGACAGGAATGAGCACTGAAGCTTTCTTT. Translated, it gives CASSPRTGMSTEAFF.

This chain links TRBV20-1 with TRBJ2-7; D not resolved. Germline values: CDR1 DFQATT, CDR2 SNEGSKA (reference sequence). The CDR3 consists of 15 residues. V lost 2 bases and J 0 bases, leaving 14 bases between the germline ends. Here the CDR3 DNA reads TGCAGTGCTAGACGCCGGCGCTCCAGCTCCTACGAGCAGTACTTC. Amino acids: CSARRRRSSSYEQYF.

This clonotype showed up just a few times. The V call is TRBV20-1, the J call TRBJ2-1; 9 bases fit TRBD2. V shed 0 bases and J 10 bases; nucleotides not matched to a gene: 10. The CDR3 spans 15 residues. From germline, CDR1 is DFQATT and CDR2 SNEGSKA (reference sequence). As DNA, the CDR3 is TGCAGTGCTAGAGATCTCGGCGGGGGGGCATGGGAGCAGTTCTTC. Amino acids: CSARDLGGGAWEQFF.

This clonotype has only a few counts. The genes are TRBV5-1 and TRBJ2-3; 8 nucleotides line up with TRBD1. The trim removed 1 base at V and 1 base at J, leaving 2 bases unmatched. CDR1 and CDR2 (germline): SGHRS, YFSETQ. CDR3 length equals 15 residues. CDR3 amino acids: CASSLQGQGTDTQYF. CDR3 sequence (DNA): TGCGCCAGCAGCTTGCAGGGACAGGGCACAGATACGCAGTATTTT.

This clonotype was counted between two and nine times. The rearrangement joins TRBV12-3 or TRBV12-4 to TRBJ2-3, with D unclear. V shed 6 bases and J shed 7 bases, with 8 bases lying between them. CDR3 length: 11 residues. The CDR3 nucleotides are TGTGCCAGCAGCACCGGCCATACGCAGTATTTT. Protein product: CASSTGHTQYF.

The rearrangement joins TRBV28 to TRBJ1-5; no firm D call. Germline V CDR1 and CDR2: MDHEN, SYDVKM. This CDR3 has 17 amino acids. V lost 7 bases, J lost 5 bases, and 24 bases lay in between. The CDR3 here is CASTPRGNPFPHQPQHF. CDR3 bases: TGTGCCAGCACCCCGCGGGGTAACCCCTTTCCCCATCAGCCCCAGCATTTT.

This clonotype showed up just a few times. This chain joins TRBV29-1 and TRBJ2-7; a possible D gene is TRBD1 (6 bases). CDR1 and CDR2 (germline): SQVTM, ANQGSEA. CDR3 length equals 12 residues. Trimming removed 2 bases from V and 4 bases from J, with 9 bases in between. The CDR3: CSVEIGGYEQYF. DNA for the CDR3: TGCAGCGTTGAAATAGGGGGTTACGAGCAGTACTTC.

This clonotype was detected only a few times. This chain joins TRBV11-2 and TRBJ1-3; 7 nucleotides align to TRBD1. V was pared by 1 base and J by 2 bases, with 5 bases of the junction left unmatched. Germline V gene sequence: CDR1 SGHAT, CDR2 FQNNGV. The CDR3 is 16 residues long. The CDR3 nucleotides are TGTGCCAGCAGCTTAGCCCTGACAGGGACTGGAAACACCATATATTTT. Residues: CASSLALTGTGNTIYF.

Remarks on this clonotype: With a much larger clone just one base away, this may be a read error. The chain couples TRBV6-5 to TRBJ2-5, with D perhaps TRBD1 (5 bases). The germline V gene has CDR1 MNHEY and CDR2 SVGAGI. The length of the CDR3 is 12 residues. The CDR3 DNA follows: TGTGCCTGCAGTCAGGGTAGAGAGACCCAGTACTTC. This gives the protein CACSQGRETQYF.

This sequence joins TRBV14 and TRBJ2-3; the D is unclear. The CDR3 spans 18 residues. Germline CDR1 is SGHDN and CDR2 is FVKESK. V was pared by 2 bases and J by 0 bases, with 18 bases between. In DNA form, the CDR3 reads TGTGCCAGCAGCCAAACGATGGGTGCTAGGGCTAGCACAGATACGCAGTATTTT. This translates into CASSQTMGARASTDTQYF.

CDR3 loop: CASSLAGTGDSYNEQFF. For the CDR3, the DNA is TGTGCCAGCAGCTTGGCGGGGACAGGGGACTCCTACAATGAGCAGTTCTTC. V is TRBV7-2 and J is TRBJ2-1, with 10 bases that match TRBD1. This CDR3 has 17 residues. From germline, CDR1 is SGHTA and CDR2 FQGNSA. The V gene end was trimmed by 3 bases and the J gene end by 0 bases; junction bases not matched to a gene: 5.

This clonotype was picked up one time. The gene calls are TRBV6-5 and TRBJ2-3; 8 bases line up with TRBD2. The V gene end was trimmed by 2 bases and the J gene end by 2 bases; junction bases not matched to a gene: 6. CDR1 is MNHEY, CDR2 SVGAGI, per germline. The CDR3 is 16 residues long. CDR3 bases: TGTGCCAGCAGTTACGATGGCGGGGGGAACACAGATACGCAGTATTTT. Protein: CASSYDGGGNTDTQYF.

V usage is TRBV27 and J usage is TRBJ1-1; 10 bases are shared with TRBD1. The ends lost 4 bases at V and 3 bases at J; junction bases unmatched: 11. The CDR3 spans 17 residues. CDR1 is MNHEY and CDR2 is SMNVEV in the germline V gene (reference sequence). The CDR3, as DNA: TGTGCCAGCAGTTCATATCTGAGACAGGGGGCGGACACTGAAGCTTTCTTT. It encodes CASSSYLRQGADTEAFF.

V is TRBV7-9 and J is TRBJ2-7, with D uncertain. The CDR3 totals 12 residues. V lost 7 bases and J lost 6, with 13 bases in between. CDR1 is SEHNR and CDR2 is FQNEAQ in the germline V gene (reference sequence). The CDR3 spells CASIDALGEQYF. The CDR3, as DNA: TGTGCCAGCATCGACGCCCTTGGCGAGCAGTACTTC.

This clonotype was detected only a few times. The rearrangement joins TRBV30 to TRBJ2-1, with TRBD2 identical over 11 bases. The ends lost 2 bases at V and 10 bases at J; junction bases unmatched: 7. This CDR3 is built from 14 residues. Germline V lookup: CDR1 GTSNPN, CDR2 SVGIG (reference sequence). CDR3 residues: CAWSKGLAGVEQFF. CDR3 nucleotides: TGTGCCTGGAGTAAAGGACTAGCGGGCGTGGAGCAGTTCTTC.

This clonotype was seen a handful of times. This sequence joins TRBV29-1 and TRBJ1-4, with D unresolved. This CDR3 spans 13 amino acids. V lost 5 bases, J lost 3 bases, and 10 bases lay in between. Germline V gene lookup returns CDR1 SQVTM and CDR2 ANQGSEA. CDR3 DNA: TGCAGCGTTCCTGACACGGCTAATGAAAAACTGTTTTTT. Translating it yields CSVPDTANEKLFF.

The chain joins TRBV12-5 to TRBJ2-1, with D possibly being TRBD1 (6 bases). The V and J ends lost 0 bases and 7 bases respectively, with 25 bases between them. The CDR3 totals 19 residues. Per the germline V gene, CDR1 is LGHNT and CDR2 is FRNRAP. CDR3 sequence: CASGLVLGTGPTSFNEQFF. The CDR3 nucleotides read TGTGCTAGTGGTTTGGTACTGGGAACAGGGCCAACCTCTTTTAATGAGCAGTTCTTC.

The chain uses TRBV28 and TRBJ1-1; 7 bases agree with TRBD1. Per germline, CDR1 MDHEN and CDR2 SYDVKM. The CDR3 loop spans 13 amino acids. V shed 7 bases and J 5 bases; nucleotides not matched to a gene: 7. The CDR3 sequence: CASILQGKTEAFF. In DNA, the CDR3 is TGTGCCAGCATTCTACAGGGGAAGACTGAAGCTTTCTTT.

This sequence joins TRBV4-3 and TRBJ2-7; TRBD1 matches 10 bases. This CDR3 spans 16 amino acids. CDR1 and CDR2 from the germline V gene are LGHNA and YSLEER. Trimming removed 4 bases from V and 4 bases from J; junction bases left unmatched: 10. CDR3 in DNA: TGCGCCAGCAGCCGGGAGCCGGGACAGGGGCTTTACGAGCAGTACTTC. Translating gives CASSREPGQGLYEQYF.

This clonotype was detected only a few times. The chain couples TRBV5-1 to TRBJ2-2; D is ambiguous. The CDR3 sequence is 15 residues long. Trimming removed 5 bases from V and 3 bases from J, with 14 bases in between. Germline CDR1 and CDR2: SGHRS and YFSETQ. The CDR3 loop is CASSSGQAHTGELFF. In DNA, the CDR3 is TGCGCCAGCAGTTCTGGGCAGGCTCACACCGGGGAGCTGTTTTTT.

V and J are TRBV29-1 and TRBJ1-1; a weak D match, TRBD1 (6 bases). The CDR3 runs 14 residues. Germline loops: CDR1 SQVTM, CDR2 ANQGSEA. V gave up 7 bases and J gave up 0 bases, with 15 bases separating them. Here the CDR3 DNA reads TGCAGCGCCGACAGGAGGTGGGTGAACACTGAAGCTTTCTTT. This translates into CSADRRWVNTEAFF.

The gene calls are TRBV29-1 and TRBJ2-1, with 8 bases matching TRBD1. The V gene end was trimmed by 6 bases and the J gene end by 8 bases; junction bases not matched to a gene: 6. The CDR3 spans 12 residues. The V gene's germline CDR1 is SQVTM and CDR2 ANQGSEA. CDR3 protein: CSVADREDEQFF. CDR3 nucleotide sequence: TGCAGCGTCGCGGACAGGGAGGATGAGCAGTTCTTC.

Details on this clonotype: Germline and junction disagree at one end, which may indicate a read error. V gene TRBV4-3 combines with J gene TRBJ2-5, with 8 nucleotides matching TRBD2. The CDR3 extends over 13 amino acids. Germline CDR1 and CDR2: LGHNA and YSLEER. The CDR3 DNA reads TGCGCCGGCAGCCAACGGGAGGGGGAGACCCAGTACTTC. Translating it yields CAGSQREGETQYF.

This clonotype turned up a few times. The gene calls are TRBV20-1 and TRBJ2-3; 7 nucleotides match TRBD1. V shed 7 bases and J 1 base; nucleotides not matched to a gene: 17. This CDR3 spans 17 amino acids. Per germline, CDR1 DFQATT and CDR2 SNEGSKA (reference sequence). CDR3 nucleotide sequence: TGCAGTGACCGCAACGGGACAGCTCTTCCTTGCACAGATACGCAGTATTTT. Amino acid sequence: CSDRNGTALPCTDTQYF.